The 29 T cell receptor beta chains below come from one sample, sequenced in a study of T cells in localized non-small cell lung cancer. Profiling relied on immunoSEQ multiplex PCR, and the TCRdb table lists in-frame clones only, not all of them. The data show 20,000 to 25,000 clones, with 70% to 90% seen just once and over 20% held by the top ten. Sequencing used PBMCs, obtained before any cancer treatment. The receptors were sampled from a man between 35 and 75 years old with stage II squamous cell lung carcinoma.

V is TRBV5-4 and J is TRBJ2-7, with a possible D match to TRBD2 (5 bases). This CDR3 comprises 14 residues. Germline V gene lookup returns CDR1 SGHNT and CDR2 YYREEE (reference sequence). The V gene lost 5 bases and the J gene lost 5 bases, with 17 bases spanning the gap. CDR3: CASRSREASNEQYF. As DNA, the CDR3 is TGTGCCAGCAGATCCCGGGAAGCATCCAACGAGCAGTACTTC.

In its sample, this clone was seen once. The V call is TRBV7-8, the J call TRBJ1-4; maybe TRBD1 (6 bases). This CDR3 has 14 residues. The germline V and J ends were trimmed by 5 bases and 8 bases, with 15 bases remaining between them. CDR1 and CDR2 from the germline V gene are SGHVS and FQNEAQ. The CDR3, as DNA: TGTGCCAGCAGCGCAGGCAGGGGAGGGGAAAAACTGTTTTTT. It is translated as CASSAGRGGEKLFF.

V is TRBV18 and J is TRBJ1-3; TRBD1 is a possible D gene (6 bases). Germline values: CDR1 KGHSH, CDR2 LQKENI. The V gene lost 1 base and the J gene lost 0 bases, with 7 bases spanning the gap. The CDR3 is 15 amino acids. The CDR3 DNA sequence: TGTGCCAGCTCACCACTGGACAGCTCTGGAAACACCATATATTTT. Amino acids: CASSPLDSSGNTIYF.

The chain is built from TRBV30 and TRBJ2-3; D is ambiguous. Trimming took 1 base from V and 4 from J, leaving 3 bases between them. CDR1 and CDR2 from the germline V gene are GTSNPN and SVGIG (reference sequence). The CDR3 sequence is 11 residues long. The CDR3 here is CAWSAPDTQYF. The CDR3 DNA sequence: TGTGCCTGGAGTGCTCCAGATACGCAGTATTTT.

This chain connects TRBV10-3 to TRBJ2-1; maybe TRBD2 (6 bases). Germline V gene data show CDR1 as ENHRY and CDR2 as SYGVKD. Trimming removed 0 bases from V and 5 bases from J, with 11 bases in between. The CDR3 runs 15 residues. In DNA, the CDR3 is TGTGCCATCAGTGAGTCTGCGGGACGGGACAATGAGCAGTTCTTC. Protein product: CAISESAGRDNEQFF.

The V and J genes are TRBV20-1 and TRBJ1-2; D is ambiguous. CDR1 and CDR2 from the germline V gene are DFQATT and SNEGSKA (reference sequence). Trimming pared 6 bases from V and 8 bases from J, leaving 13 bases between. The CDR3 consists of 11 residues. In DNA form, the CDR3 reads TGCAGTGCCCCGGGGTTTGAAGGCTACACCTTC. Amino acid sequence: CSAPGFEGYTF.

This clone was detected only once. This chain uses TRBV10-2 with TRBJ2-7, with 13 bases lining up with TRBD2. V shed 7 bases and J 5 bases; nucleotides not matched to a gene: 2. Germline V gives CDR1 WSHSY, CDR2 SAAADI. The CDR3 is 13 amino acids. The CDR3 DNA reads TGCGCCAGCATTGGACTAGCGGGAGACGAGCAGTACTTC. Protein: CASIGLAGDEQYF.

CDR3 bases: TGTGCCAGCAGTCTTCAGGGACAGGGTGTGGCGAACACCGGGGAGCTGTTTTTT. Translated: CASSLQGQGVANTGELFF. The chain employs TRBV28 and TRBJ2-2, with TRBD1 identical over 9 bases. This CDR3 has 18 residues. The J segment lost 0 bases and the V segment lost 5 bases, leaving 10 bases of the junction unmatched. From germline, CDR1 is MDHEN and CDR2 SYDVKM.

The chain recombines TRBV9 with TRBJ1-2; a possible D gene is TRBD1 (5 bases). The V end lost 0 bases, the J end lost 8 bases, and 14 bases lay between the germline ends. Germline V CDR1 and CDR2: SGDLS, YYNGEE. The CDR3 spans 14 residues. Here the CDR3 DNA reads TGTGCCAGCAGCGTAGGGGGCCTCACTGGGGGCTACACCTTC. It specifies CASSVGGLTGGYTF.

The chain combines TRBV27 with TRBJ1-5, with D maybe TRBD1 (5 bases). Per germline, CDR1 MNHEY and CDR2 SMNVEV (reference sequence). CDR3 length equals 15 residues. The V and J ends lost 6 bases and 0 bases respectively, with 12 bases between them. CDR3 region: CASSTWGDSNQPQHF. Written as DNA, the CDR3 is TGTGCCAGCAGCACTTGGGGGGATAGCAATCAGCCCCAGCATTTT.

The rearrangement links TRBV11-2 to TRBJ1-1; TRBD1 is a possible D gene (5 bases). There are 14 residues in the CDR3. The germline V and J ends were trimmed by 5 bases and 3 bases, with 13 bases remaining between them. Germline CDR1 is SGHAT and CDR2 is FQNNGV. For the CDR3, the DNA is TGTGCCAGCAGCCCCCAGGGAGGGGACACTGAAGCTTTCTTT. It specifies CASSPQGGDTEAFF.

The rearrangement links TRBV10-2 to TRBJ1-1; D gene unclear. The germline V and J ends were trimmed by 8 bases and 7 bases, with 14 bases remaining between them. Germline V gene sequence: CDR1 WSHSY, CDR2 SAAADI. This CDR3 region has 12 residues. The CDR3 here is CASQGRGFEAFF. The CDR3 nucleotides read TGCGCCAGCCAAGGTCGAGGCTTTGAAGCTTTCTTT.

This sequence joins TRBV7-9 and TRBJ1-2; weak D call: TRBD1 (6 bases). Per germline, CDR1 SEHNR and CDR2 FQNEAQ (reference sequence). V lost 2 bases and J 8 bases, leaving 12 bases between the germline ends. The CDR3 spans 13 residues. In DNA form, the CDR3 reads TGTGCCAGCAGCTTATTCAGGGGAGAAGGCTACACCTTC. Its protein product is CASSLFRGEGYTF.

V gene TRBV18 combines with J gene TRBJ2-5; D unresolved. The J call may be wrong; the DNA end is better matched by TRBJ2-7. This CDR3 contains 14 residues. The germline gives CDR1 KGHSH, CDR2 LQKENI. The chain's CDR3 is CASSPDRSSYEQYF. CDR3 coding DNA: TGTGCCAGCTCACCTGACCGGAGCTCCTACGAGCAGTACTTC.

This chain uses TRBV4-1 with TRBJ2-2; D may be TRBD2 (6 bases). V lost 0 bases to trimming and J lost 2 bases, with 16 bases between them. This CDR3 has 18 residues. Per germline, CDR1 MGHRA and CDR2 YSYEKL. Here the CDR3 reads CASSQDAALATNTGELFF. Here the CDR3 DNA reads TGCGCCAGCAGCCAAGATGCGGCGCTAGCGACTAACACCGGGGAGCTGTTTTTT.

The V and J genes are TRBV29-1 and TRBJ1-2; no definite D call. Trimming left V 0 bases short and J 5 bases short, with 13 bases between. Germline CDR1 reads SQVTM; CDR2 reads ANQGSEA. The CDR3 covers 14 residues. DNA of the CDR3: TGCAGCGTTGAAGAAGGTTTCAGTCGGTATGGCTACACCTTC. Its translation: CSVEEGFSRYGYTF.

There are a few counts of this clone. This chain connects TRBV6-1 to TRBJ1-6, with 11 bases lining up with TRBD1. With 6 bases clipped from V and 9 bases from J, the junction kept 4 bases outside the gene matches. Germline V lookup: CDR1 MNHNS, CDR2 SASEGT. The CDR3 is 14 residues long. This CDR3 reads CASSEGTGGSPLHF. CDR3 sequence (DNA): TGTGCCAGCAGCGAGGGGACAGGGGGTTCACCCCTCCACTTT.

The chain employs TRBV5-1 and TRBJ2-7, with 7 bases that match TRBD1. J gave up 3 bases and V 5 bases, and 8 bases lay outside the gene matches. The CDR3 extends over 14 amino acids. Germline V CDR1 and CDR2: SGHRS, YFSETQ. CDR3 DNA: TGCGCCAGCAGTTTGACTTACAGGGGCTACGAGCAGTACTTC. It specifies CASSLTYRGYEQYF.

This clone has just one count. The chain is built from TRBV10-2 and TRBJ2-4; D perhaps matches TRBD2 (6 bases). The CDR3 consists of 15 residues. Looked up from germline, CDR1 is WSHSY and CDR2 is SAAADI. V was clipped by 3 bases and J by 1 base, with 10 bases between them. CDR3 in DNA: TGCGCCAGCAGTGACCCGGCGGGGGCCAAAAACATTCAGTACTTC. Its protein is CASSDPAGAKNIQYF.

J is TRBJ2-7 and V is TRBV28, with a tentative D call TRBD2 (6 bases). The V and J ends lost 6 bases and 0 bases respectively, with 27 bases between them. The germline V gene encodes CDR1 MDHEN and CDR2 SYDVKM. This CDR3 region has 19 residues. The DNA of the CDR3 is TGTGCCAGCAGCCCCTCCGGGACTTACTCATACCTAAGCTCCTACGAGCAGTACTTC. Protein product: CASSPSGTYSYLSSYEQYF.

J is TRBJ1-5 and V is TRBV9; 7 nucleotides match TRBD1. The CDR3 is 15 residues long. Germline V gene data show CDR1 as SGDLS and CDR2 as YYNGEE. Losses at the gene ends were 3 bases for V and 6 bases for J; bases not matched to a gene: 9. The CDR3 DNA follows: TGTGCCAGCAGCGCCCGCGGCCAGGGGGGTCAGCCCCAGCATTTT. Encoded protein: CASSARGQGGQPQHF.

The chain combines TRBV14 with TRBJ1-2, with a possible D match to TRBD1 (5 bases). The CDR3 sequence is 14 residues long. V was cut by 5 bases and J by 5 bases, with 15 bases left in between. CDR1 is SGHDN and CDR2 is FVKESK in the germline V gene. CDR3 in DNA: TGTGCCAGCAGCTCCCTGGGACTTCCGTATGGCTACACCTTC. It specifies CASSSLGLPYGYTF.

The chain employs TRBV5-1 and TRBJ2-7, with a weak D call TRBD1 (6 bases). The CDR3 is 14 residues long. Trimming left V 0 bases short and J 1 base short, with 8 bases between. CDR1 is SGHRS, CDR2 YFSETQ, per germline. The CDR3, as DNA: TGCGCCAGCAGCTTGGATAGGGGGTCCTACGAGCAGTACTTC. Its protein product is CASSLDRGSYEQYF.

The chain recombines TRBV5-6 with TRBJ2-4, with D possibly being TRBD1 or TRBD2 (7 bases each). The CDR3 spans 17 residues. V shed 0 bases and J shed 8 bases, with 21 bases lying between them. In germline, CDR1 is SGHDT, CDR2 YYEEEE. The CDR3 coding sequence is TGTGCCAGCAGCTTGGCGGCAGGGGGGGCCCTGAAGGACATTCAGTACTTC. Translated, it gives CASSLAAGGALKDIQYF.

V usage is TRBV5-1 and J usage is TRBJ2-3; 7 bases agree with TRBD2. The V gene end was trimmed by 2 bases and the J gene end by 4 bases; junction bases not matched to a gene: 7. This CDR3 is built from 15 residues. In germline, CDR1 is SGHRS, CDR2 YFSETQ. CDR3 coding DNA: TGCGCCAGCAGCTTCGCGGGGGAGGGTCCAGATACGCAGTATTTT. Translating gives CASSFAGEGPDTQYF. Filled out from reference TRBV5-1 and TRBJ2-3, the complete variable domain reads KAGVTQTPRYLIKTRGQQVTLSCSPISGHRSVSWYQQTPGQGLQFLFEYFSETQRNKGNFPGRFSGRQFSNSRSEMNVSTLELGDSALYLCASSFAGEGPDTQYFGPGTRLTVL.

The V call is TRBV5-1, the J call TRBJ2-2; D is unresolved. Between the trimmed V and J ends, which lost 4 bases and 1 base, there was a span of 14 bases. CDR1 and CDR2 from the germline V gene are SGHRS and YFSETQ. The CDR3 runs 16 residues. The chain's CDR3 is CASSLTAAENTGELFF. DNA of the CDR3: TGCGCCAGCAGCCTGACCGCCGCAGAGAACACCGGGGAGCTGTTTTTT. Complete variable domain (other parts from reference TRBV5-1 and TRBJ2-2): KAGVTQTPRYLIKTRGQQVTLSCSPISGHRSVSWYQQTPGQGLQFLFEYFSETQRNKGNFPGRFSGRQFSNSRSEMNVSTLELGDSALYLCASSLTAAENTGELFFGEGSRLTVL.

This rearrangement joins TRBV4-1 to TRBJ2-7, with 12 positions matching TRBD2. The CDR3 is made up of 15 amino acids. Germline V gene data show CDR1 as MGHRA and CDR2 as YSYEKL. V was clipped by 3 bases and J by 3 bases; unmatched bases: 3. CDR3 nucleotide sequence: TGCGCCAGCAGCCATTCTAGCGGGAGGGACTACGAGCAGTACTTC. Translating gives CASSHSSGRDYEQYF.

The chain joins TRBV10-3 to TRBJ1-3, with unresolved D. The CDR3 totals 17 residues. Trimming took 0 bases from V and 0 from J, leaving 12 bases between them. CDR1 and CDR2 from the germline V gene are ENHRY and SYGVKD. The CDR3 bases are TGTGCCATCAGTGAGTCAGGCCGAGTAGACTCTGGAAACACCATATATTTT. It translates to CAISESGRVDSGNTIYF.

The V and J genes are TRBV5-4 and TRBJ1-2; 9 nucleotides line up with TRBD1. V trimming: 3 bases; J trimming: 5 bases; junction bases outside the gene matches: 8. Germline V CDR1 and CDR2: SGHNT, YYREEE (reference sequence). This CDR3 has 15 amino acids. Here the CDR3 reads CASSSGQGWGYGYTF. Here the CDR3 DNA reads TGTGCCAGCAGCTCCGGACAGGGGTGGGGGTATGGCTACACCTTC.